The rows below give T cell receptor beta chains drawn from one sample of a study of blood T cells in healthy people across ages. TCRdb re-called the 5' RACE reads through MiXCR, storing one row per CDR3 protein. The table records some 1,000,000 distinct CDR3 sequences, under 30% of them present only once. This same sample was also taken into another study, of T cells of mothers and their children.

The sequenced sample consisted of blood. These receptors all come from a girl aged 2-10 years in good health. CDR3s include the opening cysteine and the closing phenylalanine or tryptophan. Each record gives: D gene, V gene, J gene, clone size, CDR3 DNA, CDR3 protein. A D gene is named only where the DNA matches it firmly. Only some rows state a clone size, as once, few, many or a class for expanded clones.

>TRBD2|TRBV2|TRBJ2-1|.
TGTGCCCGCGCCGGGCCGGGGGGGAATGAGCAGTTCTTC
CARAGPGGNEQFF
>.|TRBV28|TRBJ2-7|.
TGTGCCAGCAGCCAGAGACAGCCCTACGAGCAGTACTTC
CASSQRQPYEQYF
>TRBD2|TRBV29-1|TRBJ2-1|.
TGCAGCGTTGAAGATCCGAGGGAGGGCTCCTACAATGAGCAGTTCTTC
CSVEDPREGSYNEQFF
>TRBD2|TRBV9|TRBJ2-1|.
TGTGCCAGCAGCGGCCATAGCGGGCTGACCTACAATGAGCAGTTCTTC
CASSGHSGLTYNEQFF
>TRBD1|TRBV4-3|TRBJ1-4|.
TGCGCCAGCAGCCAAGAAACCGCTCGAGGACAGGCCTCTAATGAAAAACTGTTTTTT
CASSQETARGQASNEKLFF
>.|TRBV6-2/TRBV6-3|TRBJ2-7|.
TGTGCCAGCAGTTACGGTAGCCAAACCTACGAGCAGTACTTC
CASSYGSQTYEQYF
>.|TRBV18|TRBJ2-7|.
TGTGCCAGCTCACCCCCTGACAGGTTCTACGAGCAGTACTTC
CASSPPDRFYEQYF
>TRBD1|TRBV11-2|TRBJ1-2|few
TGTGCCAGCAGCTACGACAGGGCCGATGGCTACACCTTC
CASSYDRADGYTF
>.|TRBV25-1|TRBJ2-1|few
TGTGCCAGCAGTGATCAGAGAGGGGGGTACAATGAGCAGTTCTTC
CASSDQRGGYNEQFF
>.|TRBV12-3/TRBV12-4|TRBJ1-2|.
TGTGCCAGCAGTTTAACGTCGTTCTATGGCTACACCTTC
CASSLTSFYGYTF
>.|TRBV5-1|TRBJ1-1|few
TGTGCCAGCAGCTTAGACCCGGGGGTGAACACTGAAGCTTTCTTT
CASSLDPGVNTEAFF
>TRBD2|TRBV7-9|TRBJ2-7|.
TGTGCCAGCAGCAGGGGAGGGCTCTACGAGCAGTACTTC
CASSRGGLYEQYF
>.|TRBV3-1|TRBJ2-5|.
TGTGCCAGCAGCCACCTGGGAGCCCAGCAAGAGACCCAGTACTTC
CASSHLGAQQETQYF
>.|TRBV4-2|TRBJ2-7|.
TGTGCCAGCAACCAAGAGGGCTCCCGGAGCTCCTACGAGCAGTACTTC
CASNQEGSRSSYEQYF
>.|TRBV12-3/TRBV12-4|TRBJ1-2|few
TGTGCCAGCAGTTTAGACCCGCGCCGTGGCTACACCTTC
CASSLDPRRGYTF
>.|TRBV27|TRBJ2-7|few
TGTGCCATTTCGAACGGCGCCTACGAGCAGTACTTC
CAISNGAYEQYF
>.|TRBV5-1|TRBJ1-1|once
TGCGCCAGCAGGAGGGACGCTGAAGCTTTCTTT
CASRRDAEAFF
>.|TRBV5-1|TRBJ1-2|.
TGCGCCAGCAGCTTGAGTACGGTTAGAACCAACTATGGCTACACCTTC
CASSLSTVRTNYGYTF
>.|TRBV7-9|TRBJ1-1|.
TGTGCCAGCAGCCGAGGGGGGCGGGGGCTGAACACTGAAGCTTTCTTT
CASSRGGRGLNTEAFF
>.|TRBV29-1|TRBJ1-1|.
TGCAGCGTGAACGAACGGCCCACTGAAGCTTTCTTT
CSVNERPTEAFF
>TRBD1|TRBV7-9|TRBJ1-2|.
TGTGCCAGCAGCGGACAGGCCGTCTATGGCTACACCTTC
CASSGQAVYGYTF
>TRBD2|TRBV5-1|TRBJ2-5|.
TGCGCCAGCAGCTTGGAAGCGGGGACGGAGACCCAGTACTTC
CASSLEAGTETQYF
>.|TRBV11-2|TRBJ2-2|few
TGTGCCAGCAGCTTATTTCGCCAGGTTTGGGGACTCGGGAACACCGGGGAGCTGTTTTTT
CASSLFRQVWGLGNTGELFF
>TRBD2|TRBV20-1|TRBJ2-3|.
TGCAGTGCTAGAGATACTAGCGATATCACAGATACGCAGTATTTT
CSARDTSDITDTQYF
>TRBD1|TRBV15|TRBJ2-5|many
TGTGCCACCAGCAATCCGGGACAGGGGACAGAGACCCAGTACTTC
CATSNPGQGTETQYF
>TRBD1|TRBV7-9|TRBJ2-1|few
TGTGCCAGCAGGGGGTCCGACAGGGTAGGGAACAATGAGCAGTTCTTC
CASRGSDRVGNNEQFF
>.|TRBV5-6|TRBJ1-6|.
TGTGCCAGCAGCCCTGGGCCCTCTTCACCCCTCCACTTT
CASSPGPSSPLHF
>.|TRBV12-3/TRBV12-4|TRBJ2-2|few
TGTGCCAGCAGCTCGTGGGCCGGCACCGGGGAGCTGTTTTTT
CASSSWAGTGELFF
>TRBD1|TRBV12-3/TRBV12-4|TRBJ2-5|few
TGTGCCAGCAGCCAGGACAGGGTTGACGAGACCCAGTACTTC
CASSQDRVDETQYF
>.|TRBV2|TRBJ2-4|.
TGTGCCAGCAGTGAATTGGATGGCAAAAACATTCAGTACTTC
CASSELDGKNIQYF
>.|TRBV12-3/TRBV12-4|TRBJ2-5|many
TGCGCCAGCAGCCAACAGGAGACCCAGTACTTC
CASSQQETQYF
>.|TRBV27|TRBJ2-2|.
TGTGCCAGCAGTCTCGAATTTCCCCCCGCGAACACCGGGGAGCTGTTTTTT
CASSLEFPPANTGELFF
>TRBD1|TRBV7-2|TRBJ2-5|.
TGTGCCAGCAGCTTAGGCCGGACAGGGGTATTCGCGACCCAGTACTTC
CASSLGRTGVFATQYF
>.|TRBV20-1|TRBJ1-1|few
TGCAGTGCTCCCATACGAAGGACTGAAGCTTTCTTT
CSAPIRRTEAFF
>.|TRBV7-3|TRBJ2-3|.
TGTGCCAGCAGCCCATTCGGGCGAATGGATACGCAGTATTTT
CASSPFGRMDTQYF
>.|TRBV29-1|TRBJ2-1|.
TGCAGCGTTGTGGGGGTCTACAGCTCCTACAATGAGCAGTTCTTC
CSVVGVYSSYNEQFF
>TRBD2|TRBV6-5|TRBJ2-3|once
TGTGCCAGCAGTACGGGGACTAGGTATCCAGATACGCAGTATTTT
CASSTGTRYPDTQYF
>.|TRBV6-1|TRBJ2-7|.
TGTGCCATCGAAGGCCTCACCTACGAGCAGTACTTC
CAIEGLTYEQYF
>TRBD1|TRBV12-3/TRBV12-4|TRBJ2-4|few
TGTGCCAGCAGCGCATTAGGGGAACAGGGGTTAGCCAAAAACATTCAGTACTTC
CASSALGEQGLAKNIQYF
>.|TRBV29-1|TRBJ2-7|.
TGCAGCGCCGGAGGGGGCTCCTACGAGCAGTACTTC
CSAGGGSYEQYF
>TRBD1|TRBV7-3|TRBJ2-1|.
TGTGCCAGCAGTATACCGGGACAGGGGGACAATGAGCAGTTCTTC
CASSIPGQGDNEQFF
>.|TRBV7-9|TRBJ2-7|few
TGTGCCAGCACCTTCGGCGCATACGAGCAGTACTTC
CASTFGAYEQYF
>.|TRBV7-3|TRBJ2-7|.
TGTGCCAGCAGCTTAACTAAGGAGGGAGCCTACAAGCAGTACTTC
CASSLTKEGAYKQYF
>TRBD1|TRBV28|TRBJ2-6|.
TGTGCCAGCAGTTCCTCCCGGGACAGGGTATTTGGGACTGGGGCCAACGTCCTGACTTTC
CASSSSRDRVFGTGANVLTF
>.|TRBV20-1|TRBJ2-5|few
TGCAGTGCTAAACATCTCACGGGACCCTACCAAGAGACCCAGTACTTC
CSAKHLTGPYQETQYF